The 15 T cell receptor beta chains reported below all come from one sample, sequenced in a study of human T cells and chemical hapten exposure. TCRdb re-called the RACE reads through MiXCR, storing one row per CDR3 protein. Of roughly 250,000 distinct CDR3 sequences detected, about 8.1% appear once; the ten largest clones hold over 2%. Time point denoted: pre-sensitization, week 0. Treatment here: therapeutic diphenylcyclopropenone sensitization with weekly scalp DPC. The sequencing used whole blood, collected in connection with sensitization to the hapten diphenylcyclopropenone (DPC). These receptors originate from a woman in her thirties or forties with alopecia areata. Some clones in this sample may be carry-over from other donors' samples.

This clonotype was picked up a small number of times. The chain recombines TRBV12-3 or TRBV12-4 with TRBJ1-1, with D maybe TRBD1 (6 bases). V lost 5 bases to trimming and J lost 2 bases, with 21 bases between them. There are 17 residues in the CDR3. The CDR3 nucleotides read TGTGCCAGCAGTGGCCTGGGGGGGCCGGGGCTAAACACTGAAGCTTTCTTT. Protein sequence: CASSGLGGPGLNTEAFF.

The V gene is TRBV29-1, the J gene TRBJ2-3; D perhaps matches TRBD2 (5 bases). Germline CDR1 and CDR2: SQVTM and ANQGSEA. The CDR3 runs 13 residues. V gave up 2 bases and J gave up 2 bases, with 8 bases separating them. The CDR3 here is CSVERGYTDTQYF. CDR3 DNA: TGCAGCGTTGAACGAGGGTACACAGATACGCAGTATTTT.

This clonotype was observed a handful of times. This chain links TRBV28 with TRBJ2-5; 8 bases map to TRBD1. The germline V gene encodes CDR1 MDHEN and CDR2 SYDVKM. J lost 6 bases, V lost 4 bases, and 7 bases had no gene match. The CDR3 length is 14 residues. The CDR3 nucleotides are TGTGCCAGCAGTTCGAGGCAGGGGGCAAAGACCCAGTACTTC. Translating it yields CASSSRQGAKTQYF.

The CDR3 coding sequence is TGCGCCAGCAGTGACCCAAGCGGGTATACCCAAGAGACCCAGTACTTC. Its protein is CASSDPSGYTQETQYF. V and J are TRBV10-2 and TRBJ2-5; tentative D call: TRBD2 (6 bases). Germline CDR1 and CDR2: WSHSY and SAAADI. V was trimmed by 3 bases and J by 1 base, leaving 15 bases between them. The CDR3 has 16 amino acids.

This chain's CDR3 is CASSPGLLAKNIQYF. The CDR3 nucleotides are TGTGCCAGCTCACCAGGACTTTTAGCCAAAAACATTCAGTACTTC. The chain is built from TRBV18 and TRBJ2-4; D might be TRBD2 (5 bases). Germline CDR1 reads KGHSH; CDR2 reads LQKENI. The CDR3 is made up of 15 amino acids. Trimming removed 2 bases at V and 0 bases at J, with 8 bases between.

This clonotype was counted a few times. This sequence joins TRBV27 and TRBJ2-1; no firm D call. Trimming took 5 bases from V and 2 from J, leaving 16 bases between them. CDR1 and CDR2 from the germline V gene are MNHEY and SMNVEV (reference sequence). The CDR3 is made up of 16 amino acids. For the CDR3, the DNA is TGTGCCAGCAGTGGGCCGAGGTGGCGGCCCTACAATGAGCAGTTCTTC. Translated: CASSGPRWRPYNEQFF.

This clonotype was found many times. V is TRBV28 and J is TRBJ1-6, with 8 bases aligning to TRBD1. The length of the CDR3 is 18 residues. V trimming: 2 bases; J trimming: 8 bases; junction bases outside the gene matches: 14. Germline CDR1 reads MDHEN; CDR2 reads SYDVKM. In DNA, the CDR3 is TGTGCCAGCAGTTTAAGCAGGGGGCTAGGGTCAGTTGATTCACCCCTCCACTTT. Protein product: CASSLSRGLGSVDSPLHF. The full variable domain, with the rest looked up from reference TRBV28 and TRBJ1-6, is DVKVTQSSRYLVKRTGEKVFLECVQDMDHENMFWYRQDPGLGLRLIYFSYDVKMKEKGDIPEGYSVSREKKERFSLILESASTNQTSMYLCASSLSRGLGSVDSPLHFGNGTRLTVT.

This clonotype occurred a few times. This chain links TRBV7-2 with TRBJ2-1; 10 nucleotides line up with TRBD2. CDR1 SGHTA and CDR2 FQGNSA come from the germline V gene. The ends lost 4 bases at V and 6 bases at J; junction bases unmatched: 9. The length of the CDR3 is 16 residues. CDR3 protein: CASSSLAGRLGNEQFF. CDR3 nucleotides: TGTGCCAGCAGCTCACTAGCGGGGCGTCTTGGCAATGAGCAGTTCTTC.

The gene calls are TRBV7-3 and TRBJ2-5, with 9 bases identical to TRBD1. The V gene's germline CDR1 is SGHTA and CDR2 FQGTGA. There are 14 residues in the CDR3. Trimming cost V 4 bases and J 9 bases; bases outside gene matches: 9. CDR3 coding DNA: TGTGCCAGCAGCTACGGACAGGGGCAAGGGCCCCAGTACTTC. It yields the protein CASSYGQGQGPQYF.

This chain uses TRBV20-1 with TRBJ1-1; TRBD1 aligns across 7 bases. CDR1 and CDR2 from the germline V gene are DFQATT and SNEGSKA (reference sequence). The V gene end was trimmed by 7 bases and the J gene end by 7 bases; junction bases not matched to a gene: 21. CDR3 size: 16 residues. The CDR3 sequence: CSGSGDTGDEQGEAFF. DNA for the CDR3: TGCAGTGGGAGTGGGGACACAGGGGATGAACAGGGTGAAGCTTTCTTT.

This clonotype was seen more than once but under ten times. The CDR3 loop reads CASSPVNEQFF. DNA for the CDR3: TGTGCCAGCAGTCCCGTTAATGAGCAGTTCTTC. The gene calls are TRBV6-2 or TRBV6-3 and TRBJ2-1; D is undetermined. The V end lost 5 bases, the J end lost 7 bases, and 6 bases lay between the germline ends. The CDR3 spans 11 residues. Per the germline V gene, CDR1 is MNHEY and CDR2 is SVGEGT.

This clonotype was seen repeatedly, ten times or more. The rearrangement uses TRBV5-1 and TRBJ2-7; 9 bases map to TRBD1. The germline V gene has CDR1 SGHRS and CDR2 YFSETQ. Trimming removed 4 bases from V and 2 bases from J; junction bases left unmatched: 7. The CDR3 sequence is 15 residues long. DNA of the CDR3: TGCGCCAGCAGCGTCGGGACAGGGACGACCTACGAGCAGTACTTC. This encodes CASSVGTGTTYEQYF.

The CDR3 sequence is CASSPGLASYEQYF. The DNA of the CDR3 is TGTGCCAGCTCACCCGGACTAGCCTCCTACGAGCAGTACTTC. V and J are TRBV18 and TRBJ2-7, with 8 bases matching TRBD2. This CDR3 comprises 14 residues. V shed 3 bases and J 0 bases; nucleotides not matched to a gene: 1. From germline, CDR1 is KGHSH and CDR2 LQKENI. Based on the CDR3 plus reference TRBV18 and TRBJ2-7, the full variable domain is NAGVMQNPRHLVRRRGQEARLRCSPMKGHSHVYWYRQLPEEGLKFMVYLQKENIIDESGMPKERFSAEFPKEGPSILRIQQVVRGDSAAYFCASSPGLASYEQYFGPGTRLTVT.

Only a few counts were recorded for this clonotype. The J gene is TRBJ2-3, the V gene TRBV2; a weak D match, TRBD2 (5 bases). Trimming took off 8 bases at V and 7 bases at J, with 10 bases between the two ends. Germline CDR1 and CDR2: SNHLY and FYNNEI. The CDR3 is 11 amino acids. Here the CDR3 DNA reads TGTGCCAGCCGGGGAGCTAATACGCAGTATTTT. Translation: CASRGANTQYF.

This rearrangement joins TRBV6-5 to TRBJ2-7; TRBD1 matches at 12 bases. Germline CDR1 MNHEY, CDR2 SVGAGI. V was pared by 0 bases and J by 6 bases, with 6 bases of the junction left unmatched. The CDR3 has 16 amino acids. The CDR3 DNA reads as TGTGCCAGCAGTTACTCGTGGGGGACAGGGGGCCTCGAGCAGTACTTC. It encodes CASSYSWGTGGLEQYF.